This paragraph reports one TCR beta chain. This sample was taken from a study of blood T cell repertoires in COVID-19. Repertoires were generated with immunoSEQ multiplex PCR, while TCRdb's copy carries only in-frame clones and drops some. The repertoire holds roughly 380,000 clones, with approximately 91% as singletons. V was clipped by 10 bases and J by 6 bases; unmatched bases: 9. The germline gives CDR1 KGHDR, CDR2 SFDVKD. The CDR3 has 14 amino acids. The sequence came from a woman between 25 and 40 years old who had been exposed to COVID-19. The sample comprised PBMCs or T cells enriched from blood (not recorded which). The chain is built from TRBV24-1 and TRBJ2-2; 8 bases fit TRBD2. The CDR3 bases are TGTGCCACTAAAAGAGCGGGGGTTTCCGGGGAGCTGTTTTTT. This encodes CATKRAGVSGELFF.